The rows below give T cell receptor beta chains drawn from one sample of a study of CD8 T cells in Susac syndrome. TCRdb reprocessed the immunoSEQ multiplex PCR reads with MiXCR, giving one entry per CDR3 protein. Of 90,000 to 150,000 distinct CDR3 sequences detected, roughly 90% appear once; the ten largest clones hold 0.12%. The sample comprised CD8+ T cells from PBMCs. All receptors derive from a human donor in good health. Both conserved end residues are part of each CDR3. The D gene is left open where the match is weak. The size of a clone is reported for some rows only, either as once, few or many, or as a class for expanded clones.

d_call j_call v_call clone_size cdr3_nt cdr3_aa
- TRBJ1-5 TRBV20-1 once TGCAGTGCTAGACTAAGGGGCAGCAATCAGCCCCAGCATTTT CSARLRGSNQPQHF
- TRBJ1-1 TRBV7-9 - TGTGCCAGCAGCTTGGGCGGACAGATCGCTGAAGCTTTCTTT CASSLGGQIAEAFF
TRBD1 TRBJ1-4 TRBV10-3 once TGTGCCATCAGTGAGTCGACAGGGTTGGACGAAAAACTGTTTTTT CAISESTGLDEKLFF
TRBD2 TRBJ2-5 TRBV7-3 - TGTGCCAGCAGCTTAACTGGCGGGAGGATGGAGACCCAGTACTTC CASSLTGGRMETQYF
TRBD2 TRBJ2-4 TRBV4-3 - TGCGCCAGCAGCCAACAAGCGGGAGGATGGGGAGCCAAAAACATTCAGTACTTC CASSQQAGGWGAKNIQYF
- TRBJ1-1 TRBV27 - TGTGCCAGCAGTCAGGGGCGGGAGACTGAAGCTTTCTTT CASSQGRETEAFF
TRBD1 TRBJ2-7 TRBV5-7 few TGTGCCAGCAGCTTGCCCGGACAGGGATCCTACGAGCAGTACTTC CASSLPGQGSYEQYF
- TRBJ1-1 TRBV4-3 - TGCGCCAGCAGCGAGATCAGGGGTGAAGCTTTCTTT CASSEIRGEAFF
TRBD1 TRBJ1-1 TRBV9 - TGTGCCAGCAGCGGACACAGGGGTGTAACTGAAGCTTTCTTT CASSGHRGVTEAFF
- TRBJ2-4 TRBV12-3/TRBV12-4 - TGTGCCAGCAGGTCTGTTTCTGCGGAGGGGCTCAAAAACATTCAGTACTTC CASRSVSAEGLKNIQYF
TRBD2 TRBJ2-7 TRBV7-9 - TGTGCCAGCAGCAACCCCCGGGGGGGTCTTTACGAGCAGTACTTC CASSNPRGGLYEQYF
TRBD2 TRBJ2-1 TRBV7-2 - TGTGCCAGCAGCTTATTGGGTAGCGGGAGGGGTGAGCAGTTCTTC CASSLLGSGRGEQFF
- TRBJ2-2 TRBV5-6 - TGTGCCAGCAGCCGTCCGACCGGGGAGCTGTTTTTT CASSRPTGELFF
- TRBJ1-6 TRBV5-6 - TGTGCCAGCAGCTCACTGGAGAGACCACCCCTCCACTTT CASSSLERPPLHF
- TRBJ2-3 TRBV7-2 - TGTGCCAGCAGCTTAAGCAGGGGTAGCACAGATACGCAGTATTTT CASSLSRGSTDTQYF
TRBD1 TRBJ1-1 TRBV6-2/TRBV6-3 - TGTGCCAGCAGCCCTGAGCAGGGGGCGGCCCTCGGGGCTTTCTTT CASSPEQGAALGAFF
TRBD1 TRBJ2-3 TRBV18 - TGTGCCAGCTCACCAATGAGGCAGGGGGCAACAGATACGCAGTATTTT CASSPMRQGATDTQYF
- TRBJ1-6 TRBV5-6 - TGTGCCAGCAAGGACGGTAGCTCCTATAATTCACCCCTCCACTTT CASKDGSSYNSPLHF
TRBD2 TRBJ2-7 TRBV7-8 - TGTGCCAGCAGCTTACAGCGGGAGAGCTCCTACGAGCAGTACTTC CASSLQRESSYEQYF
TRBD1 TRBJ1-1 TRBV29-1 - TGCAGCGTGGGGACAGGCCCGTCTGAAGCTTTCTTT CSVGTGPSEAFF
TRBD1 TRBJ2-5 TRBV10-3 - TGTGCCATCTCAGACAGGGTCCTAGAGACCCAGTACTTC CAISDRVLETQYF
- TRBJ1-2 TRBV4-2 - TGTGCCAGCAGCCAAGATTTCTCAATTCATAACTATGGCTACACCTTC CASSQDFSIHNYGYTF
- TRBJ2-5 TRBV9 - TGTGCCAGCAGCGCCGGTATTTTTCCAGAGACCCAGTACTTC CASSAGIFPETQYF
- TRBJ2-1 TRBV29-1 - TGCAGCTCCCAGTTCCCCGGTGGCTACAATGAGCAGTTCTTC CSSQFPGGYNEQFF
- TRBJ2-5 TRBV5-1 - TGCGCCAGCAGTAGGGACAGGCGGGAGGAGACCCAGTACTTC CASSRDRREETQYF
- TRBJ2-1 TRBV6-2/TRBV6-3 - TGTGCCAGCGCGTTTCTCTCCTACAATGAGCAGTTCTTC CASAFLSYNEQFF
- TRBJ2-2 TRBV6-6 - TGTGCCAGCAGTTACTCAGTCCCCGGGGAGCTGTTTTTT CASSYSVPGELFF
- TRBJ2-3 TRBV7-2 - TGTGCCAGCAGCGGGACGGGCCAAGGATATACGCAGTATTTT CASSGTGQGYTQYF
- TRBJ1-2 TRBV7-9 - TGTGCCAGCAGCTTATCTTCGATACTGTCGGCCCTGAACTATGGCTACACCTTC CASSLSSILSALNYGYTF
TRBD1 TRBJ1-5 TRBV5-1 - TGCGCCAGCAGCCCGGAGGGACAGCTCAATCAGCCCCAGCATTTT CASSPEGQLNQPQHF
- TRBJ2-1 TRBV21-1 - TGTGCCAGCGGGGGGGGTAACTCCTACAATGAGCAGTTCTTC CASGGGNSYNEQFF
- TRBJ2-3 TRBV4-3 - TGCGCCAGCAGCCAAACCGAGGGGTTTGTCTCAGATACGCAGTATTTT CASSQTEGFVSDTQYF
TRBD1 TRBJ2-7 TRBV30 - TGTGCCTGGAGCGCCGGGACAGGGACGTACGAGCAGTACTTC CAWSAGTGTYEQYF
- TRBJ1-5 TRBV6-6 - TGTGCCAGCAGTTACCAGGGCCTCAATCAGCCCCAGCATTTT CASSYQGLNQPQHF
TRBD1 TRBJ1-5 TRBV19 - TGTGCCAGTAGTATAGCAACGGGACAGCGCAATCAGCCCCAGCATTTT CASSIATGQRNQPQHF
TRBD2 TRBJ2-3 TRBV2 - TGTGCCAGCAAAGTCACTAGCGGCGATACGCAGTATTTT CASKVTSGDTQYF
- TRBJ1-4 TRBV6-2/TRBV6-3 - TGTGCCAGCAGTTCGGACCCAGGAAGAAAACTGTTTTTT CASSSDPGRKLFF
- TRBJ2-5 TRBV2 - TGTGCCAGCAGCAATCAAGAGACCCAGTACTTC CASSNQETQYF
- TRBJ2-1 TRBV20-1 - TGCAGTGCTAGAAGGGGGGGTGAGCAGTTCTTC CSARRGGEQFF
- TRBJ2-7 TRBV30 few TGTGCCTGGAGACACACAGGGCCGGGAGAGCAGTACTTC CAWRHTGPGEQYF
TRBD2 TRBJ2-1 TRBV5-4 - TGTGCCAGCAGCCGTAGCGGGAACTCCTACAATGAGCAGTTCTTC CASSRSGNSYNEQFF
- TRBJ1-2 TRBV29-1 - TGCAGCGTTGAAGTCTCAGGCCTTAACTATGGCTACACCTTC CSVEVSGLNYGYTF
- TRBJ2-1 TRBV6-6 - TGTGCCAGCAGTTCCGCGGTCAAGGTGGTCTTC CASSSAVKVVF
- TRBJ2-2 TRBV6-1 once TGTGCCAGCAGTCCCAGAGGGGTGAACACCGGGGAGCTGTTTTTT CASSPRGVNTGELFF
TRBD1 TRBJ1-4 TRBV4-3 - TGCGCCAGCAGCCAAGGGGTTGGGACAGGGGACGAAAAACTGTTTTTT CASSQGVGTGDEKLFF
- TRBJ2-1 TRBV7-2 - TGTGCCAGCAGCTTACCACCGGGAGTGCGACAGTTCTTC CASSLPPGVRQFF
TRBD2 TRBJ2-7 TRBV6-6 - TGTGCCAGCAGTTCTACTAGCGGGGTTCGAAAGTACTTC CASSSTSGVRKYF
- TRBJ1-5 TRBV5-1 - TGCGCCAGCAGCTTGGATGGAGGCCGAGGGCCCCAGCATTTT CASSLDGGRGPQHF
- TRBJ2-3 TRBV7-9 - TGTGCCAGCAGCCCCGAGGGGGTTGGTACAGATACGCAGTATTTT CASSPEGVGTDTQYF
- TRBJ1-1 TRBV30 - TGTGCTCACAGGGTAGGTTTAGACACTGAAGCTTTCTTT CAHRVGLDTEAFF
- TRBJ1-2 TRBV4-3 once TGCGCCAGCAGCCAAGGGGACCTCAGACAGGCCAACTATGGCTACACCTTC CASSQGDLRQANYGYTF
- TRBJ1-1 TRBV19 - TGTGCCAGTAGTATAGGTGGAGGGCGGGACACTGAAGCTTTCTTT CASSIGGGRDTEAFF
- TRBJ2-2 TRBV12-3/TRBV12-4 - TGTGCCAGCAGTTTGGGACGCCGTGACGCCGGGGAGCTGTTTTTT CASSLGRRDAGELFF
- TRBJ2-1 TRBV6-6 - TGTGCCAGCAGTTACCGGGGTCGGGCGATGGATGAGCAGTTCTTC CASSYRGRAMDEQFF
- TRBJ2-7 TRBV20-1 - TGCAGTGCTCCCACGCGGGGTTGGAGGGGCGAGCAGTACTTC CSAPTRGWRGEQYF
- TRBJ2-3 TRBV28 - TGTGCCAGCAGTTTCGTAGGGGGATACACAGATACGCAGTATTTT CASSFVGGYTDTQYF
- TRBJ2-3 TRBV7-9 - TGTGCCAGCAGCTTTGTCGAGGCAGATACGCAGTATTTT CASSFVEADTQYF
- TRBJ2-1 TRBV12-3/TRBV12-4 - TGTGCCAGCAGTTTATGGGCTACAGGGTGGGGGTTAGTGCCCTCCTACAATGAGCAGTTCTTC CASSLWATGWGLVPSYNEQFF
- TRBJ2-5 TRBV7-2 - TGTGCCAGCAGCTTACAGGCGGCCGAGACCCAGTACTTC CASSLQAAETQYF